This T cell receptor beta chain was retrieved from a study of T cell responses to AZD1222 COVID-19 vaccine (dated by TCRdb to the early 2020s). Some background on the complete study: A total of 233 trial participants underwent TCR sequencing, of whom about 210 had received two doses of AZD1222 and roughly 26 had received two doses of the MenACWY control vaccine. Trial participants were enrolled by age into 18-55, 56-69 and 70-plus year subgroups, with approximately 150, 28 and 58 TCR-sequenced participants respectively. Here is what the overall study found, with its caveats: Conclusions about previously exposed vaccinees are limited, since just six AZD1222 recipients were seropositive for SARS-CoV-2 at baseline. Spike-specific TCR breadth and depth rose significantly after two AZD1222 doses compared with day 0 and with MenACWY recipients. The 56-69-year group was small, and its depth increase did not reach significance, likely because of low power. Because no day 14 peak-response samples were available, the repertoires could be characterized only after the peak T cell response. CD4 TCRs associated with the vaccine covered the entire spike protein, and the dominant responses were in regions 160-218 and 743-854. Reportedly, close to half of the unique spike-specific TCRs recognized epitopes lying outside the regions that are mutated in the B.1.351 and B.1.1.7 variants. Most participants were white British and females outnumbered males, and the authors suggested that clonal diversity may have been underestimated.

The CDR3 regions of human TCRbeta chains were analyzed by immunosequencing. The study's processing was this. Repertoire TCRs were matched against a reference library of SARS-CoV-2-specific TCRs generated with the MIRA antigen-specificity platform. Breadth was defined as the fraction of unique TCRs that were SARS-CoV-2-associated. Depth was defined as the fraction of total T cells that were SARS-CoV-2-associated. Using the MIRA data, each spike-specific TCR was assigned both to the spike region to which the TCR was reactive and to a CD4 or CD8 class. Log10-transformed breadth and depth values were compared by one-way ANOVA with Sidak's multiple comparisons tests. In TCRdb, the immuneACCESS table is reduced to in-frame sequences with V and J assigned. These tables do not hold every clone; where another copy was compared, an unresolved V gene accounts for under half, and the others remain unexplained. That table is the source of V, J and clone size, and D and trimming were worked out from the DNA. The sample contains 130,000 to 150,000 clones, around four fifths of them found a single time. Roughly 4% of the sample goes to the ten largest clones.

Sample time point, as interpreted from the label and publication: baseline before first vaccination. The treatment or condition label for this specimen denotes: meningococcal conjugate vaccine given as trial control. Vaccinee samples were obtained from the UK trials COV001 and COV002, which included a single-blind randomized controlled phase 2/3 trial of AZD1222 (ChAdOx1 nCoV-19) in healthy adults. For TCRbeta chain sequencing, PBMC samples from trial participants were taken at day 0 and at day 28 after the second dose. In regard to this clone: The target of this receptor is not known. The input lacks base qualities; no much larger clone sits a single base away.

The TCR sequence derives from an adult in good health. The sequencing used peripheral blood, collected on day 0 of MenACWY control vaccination.

The sequenced DNA is TGTGCCAGCAGCTCCCGGGAGGGGCCTTGGGATGAGCAGTTCTTC. The resulting protein is CASSSREGPWDEQFF. The rearrangement joined TRBV7-3 to TRBJ2-1, with 8 bases in between that match TRBD2. The CDR3, cysteine through phenylalanine, is 15 amino acids long. The kept DNA is CDR3 alone, 45 bases in frame from the first base. CDR1 and CDR2, per the germline V gene, are SGHTA and FQGTGA. V lost 4 bases and J lost 8 bases, and the count of bases not matched to a germline gene is 10.